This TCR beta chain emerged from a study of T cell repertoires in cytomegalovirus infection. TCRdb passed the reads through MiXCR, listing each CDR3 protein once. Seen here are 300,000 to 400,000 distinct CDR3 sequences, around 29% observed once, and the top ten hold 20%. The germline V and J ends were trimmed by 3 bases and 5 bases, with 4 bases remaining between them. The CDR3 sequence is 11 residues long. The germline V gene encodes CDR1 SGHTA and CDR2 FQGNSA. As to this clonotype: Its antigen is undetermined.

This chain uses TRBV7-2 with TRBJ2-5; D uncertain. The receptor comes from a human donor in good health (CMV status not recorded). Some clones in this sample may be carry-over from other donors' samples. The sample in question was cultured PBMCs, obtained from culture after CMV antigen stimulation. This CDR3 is CASSFVETQYF. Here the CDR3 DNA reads TGTGCCAGCAGCTTTGTGGAGACCCAGTACTTC.